This is a list of T cell receptor beta chains from one sample in a study of shared clonotypes between healthy human individuals. Profiling relied on immunoSEQ multiplex PCR, and the TCRdb table lists in-frame clones only, not all of them. This table has more than 2,000,000 clones, approximately 92% appearing once. The specimen sequenced was naive CD4+ T cells sorted from blood. These receptors all come from a man younger than 35 in good health. CDR3s include the opening cysteine and the closing phenylalanine or tryptophan. D genes are given only for firm matches. Clone size is not always given. Where it is, it says once, few, many or a class for expanded clones.

clone_size j_call d_call v_call cdr3_nt cdr3_aa
. TRBJ2-1 TRBD2 TRBV13 TGTGCCAGCAGCTCTTCCAGCGGGGGCCCCTACAATGAGCAGTTCTTC CASSSSSGGPYNEQFF
. TRBJ1-4 TRBD1 TRBV6-1 TGTGCCAGCAGGCCCCCGGGACAGGTGATGGAAAAACTGTTTTTT CASRPPGQVMEKLFF
. TRBJ2-1 TRBD2 TRBV4-3 TGCGCCAGCAGCCAAGAAGTAGCGGGATCAAGCTCCTACAATGAGCAGTTCTTC CASSQEVAGSSSYNEQFF
. TRBJ2-4 TRBD1 TRBV27 TGTGCCAGCAGCTTCCTCGGGACAGGGGATTGGAACATTCAGTACTTC CASSFLGTGDWNIQYF
. TRBJ1-4 . TRBV11-2 TGTGCCAGCAGCCCCCCGGGACGTATTGAAAAACTGTTTTTT CASSPPGRIEKLFF
. TRBJ1-2 . TRBV19 TGTGCCAGTACTTCTTTTGGTACAAGCGGCTACACCTTC CASTSFGTSGYTF
. TRBJ1-3 TRBD1 TRBV7-8 TGTGCCAGCAGCTTAGCAGGACCGGGACAGGGCTTTCTCTCTGGAAACACCATATATTTT CASSLAGPGQGFLSGNTIYF
. TRBJ1-2 . TRBV28 TGTGCCAGCAGTTTATGGCTCGCAAGGAACTATGGCTACACCTTC CASSLWLARNYGYTF
. TRBJ1-1 . TRBV10-3 TGTGCCATCAGTGAGTTGGGGGGCACTGAAGCTTTCTTT CAISELGGTEAFF
. TRBJ1-1 . TRBV28 TGTGCCAGCACCCTAGGAGGGAATGACCGAATTCGAGCTTTCTTT CASTLGGNDRIRAFF
. TRBJ2-5 . TRBV11-2 TGTGCCAGCAGCTTAGTTACGGGGGGCGGGGAGACCCAGTACTTC CASSLVTGGGETQYF
. TRBJ2-7 TRBD2 TRBV5-6 TGTGCCAGCAGCACCCTCGGACTAGAGTACGAGCAGTACTTC CASSTLGLEYEQYF
. TRBJ1-2 TRBD1 TRBV29-1 TGCAGCGCACGACAGGGCCAAAACTATGGCTACACCTTC CSARQGQNYGYTF
once TRBJ2-7 TRBD2 TRBV6-1 TGTGCCAGCAGTGTGAGGCTAGCGGGGATCTACGAGCAGTACTTC CASSVRLAGIYEQYF
. TRBJ2-2 . TRBV9 TGTGCCAGCGGAAGGGACTCGAACCCTTGGGCCGGGGAGCTGTTTTTT CASGRDSNPWAGELFF
once TRBJ2-3 TRBD1 TRBV29-1 TGCAGCGTAAGGACAGGACTTATACTCACAGATACGCAGTATTTT CSVRTGLILTDTQYF
. TRBJ2-7 TRBD1 TRBV18 TGTGCCAGCTCACCCCCGGTCGGGACAGGGACCTACGAGCAGTACTTC CASSPPVGTGTYEQYF
. TRBJ2-2 . TRBV5-8 TGTGCCAGCAGCGTTCGACAGGGAGGGACCGGGGAGCTGTTTTTT CASSVRQGGTGELFF
. TRBJ1-1 . TRBV2 TGTGCCAGCAGTGGAATGGGGAACACTGAAGCTTTCTTT CASSGMGNTEAFF
. TRBJ2-7 TRBD2 TRBV2 TGTGCCAGCAGTTCCGGGAGGGCCTTGGGCGAGCAGTACTTC CASSSGRALGEQYF
. TRBJ1-5 . TRBV2 TGTGCCAGCAGTGACCGGAACCAGCCCCAGCATTTT CASSDRNQPQHF
few TRBJ1-2 . TRBV2 TGTGCCAGCAGTGGTGGGGCAGTGCTTAACTATGGCTACACCTTC CASSGGAVLNYGYTF
. TRBJ2-5 TRBD2 TRBV5-1 TGCGCCAGCAGCCTTCTGACTAGCGGGGGGGCACAAGAGACCCAGTACTTC CASSLLTSGGAQETQYF
. TRBJ2-7 . TRBV5-1 TGCGCTAGCAGAAGAGGCCCAGGGGAGGACTACGAGCAGTACTTC CASRRGPGEDYEQYF
. TRBJ2-7 . TRBV7-6 TGTGCCAGCAGCTTAGCGGACAGAGGGGAGCAGTACTTC CASSLADRGEQYF
. TRBJ1-2 . TRBV5-6 TGTGCCAGCAGCTTGCGGAGGGGGGGCTATGGCTACACCTTC CASSLRRGGYGYTF
. TRBJ1-6 TRBD1 TRBV19 TGTGCCAGTAGTAACCGACAGGGGAATTCACCCCTCCACTTT CASSNRQGNSPLHF
once TRBJ2-6 . TRBV19 TGTGCCAGTAGTATAGGCTACAAGTCCTCGTCCGGGGCCAACGTCCTGACTTTC CASSIGYKSSSGANVLTF
. TRBJ2-5 . TRBV10-3 TGTGCCATCAGTGAGAGTGGGGCAAGTAAAGAGACCCAGTACTTC CAISESGASKETQYF
. TRBJ2-5 . TRBV5-1 TGCGCCAGTCGAGATACTACCCCAGGACAAGAGACCCAGTACTTC CASRDTTPGQETQYF
. TRBJ2-5 TRBD1 TRBV25-1 TGTGCCAGCAGTGAATTAGCCAGGGGGACCAAAGAGACCCAGTACTTC CASSELARGTKETQYF
. TRBJ2-7 TRBD2 TRBV30 TGTGCCTGGAGTAGGCTAGCGGGTCCCTCGGCGCTATCCTACGAGCAGTACTTC CAWSRLAGPSALSYEQYF
. TRBJ2-3 . TRBV9 TGTGCCAGCGCAAGGGAAGCACCAGATACGCAGTATTTT CASAREAPDTQYF
. TRBJ1-6 . TRBV6-4 TGTGCCAGCAGTGACCACCCGGGGGGGGTCGCTAATTCACCCCTCCACTTT CASSDHPGGVANSPLHF
. TRBJ1-2 TRBD1 TRBV6-5 TGTGCCAGCAGTCCACCAGACAGGGCCTACACCTTC CASSPPDRAYTF
. TRBJ2-5 . TRBV5-1 TGCGCCAGCAGCAAGGGGGAAGAGACCCAGTACTTC CASSKGEETQYF
. TRBJ2-1 TRBD2 TRBV28 TGTGCCAGCAGTTCGGGACTAGCAGGGTACAATGAGCAGTTCTTC CASSSGLAGYNEQFF
. TRBJ1-3 . TRBV25-1 TGTGCCAGCAGTGCATCCAGACAGGTCGGAAACACCATATATTTT CASSASRQVGNTIYF
once TRBJ1-4 . TRBV6-6 TGTGCCAGCATCGAACGAGGCAGCCTCGAACTGTTTTTT CASIERGSLELFF
once TRBJ2-2 . TRBV29-1 TGCAGCGTTGATCGGGGGTTGGGGGAGCTGTTTTTT CSVDRGLGELFF
. TRBJ2-3 TRBD2 TRBV10-3 TGTGCCATCCAGAGCGGGGGGACAGATACGCAGTATTTT CAIQSGGTDTQYF
. TRBJ2-5 . TRBV30 TGTGCCTGGAGCGGGAATCAAGAGACCCAGTACTTC CAWSGNQETQYF
. TRBJ1-2 . TRBV5-1 TGCGCCAGCAGCTTGGCCGGTACTAACTATGGCTACACCTTC CASSLAGTNYGYTF
. TRBJ1-4 . TRBV6-4 TGTGCCAGCAGTGTGACGGCTTTTAATGAAAAACTGTTTTTT CASSVTAFNEKLFF
. TRBJ1-3 TRBD1 TRBV30 TGTGCCTGGGTGGACAGGTACTTCGCCACTGGAAACACCATATATTTT CAWVDRYFATGNTIYF
. TRBJ2-5 TRBD1 TRBV5-8 TGTGCCAGCAGCGGGTCGTTCGGAGACAGGGGGCTTGACCAAGAGACCCAGTACTTC CASSGSFGDRGLDQETQYF
few TRBJ2-7 . TRBV7-9 TGTGCCAGCAGCTTAGCCCGACAGACCTACGAGCAGTACTTC CASSLARQTYEQYF
. TRBJ2-3 . TRBV5-1 TGCGCCAGCAGCCCACCCCAGATCACAGATACGCAGTATTTT CASSPPQITDTQYF
. TRBJ2-7 . TRBV5-1 TGCGCCAGCAGCTTGGCCCGAGGCTACGAGCAGTACTTC CASSLARGYEQYF
. TRBJ2-5 TRBD2 TRBV5-4 TGTGCCAGCAGCCTGACTTCTAGCGGGAGTTGGGAGACCCAGTACTTC CASSLTSSGSWETQYF
. TRBJ2-5 . TRBV5-6 TGTGCCAGCAGCTTTAGGCAGGCCCGCCAGGGGTGGACCCAGTACTTC CASSFRQARQGWTQYF
few TRBJ1-1 TRBD1 TRBV9 TGTGCCAGCAGCGTAACAGGGGAGAACACTGAAGCTTTCTTT CASSVTGENTEAFF
. TRBJ2-5 TRBD2 TRBV9 TGTGCCAGCAGCGTAGGGAGGTTAGCGGGGGGCCAAGAGACCCAGTACTTC CASSVGRLAGGQETQYF
. TRBJ2-1 TRBD1 TRBV7-9 TGTGCCAGCAGCTCGACAGGGAGCTCCTACAATGAGCAGTTCTTC CASSSTGSSYNEQFF
. TRBJ1-2 TRBD1 TRBV10-1 TGCGCCAGCAGTGCGCCCGCGGACAGGGGAAAAGGCTACACCTTC CASSAPADRGKGYTF
. TRBJ1-4 . TRBV28 TGTGCCGCGTTAACAGACGGCCAAAAACTGTTTTTT CAALTDGQKLFF
. TRBJ2-2 . TRBV7-3 TGTGCCAGCAGGAGGGGACAAGCGAACACCGGGGAGCTGTTTTTT CASRRGQANTGELFF